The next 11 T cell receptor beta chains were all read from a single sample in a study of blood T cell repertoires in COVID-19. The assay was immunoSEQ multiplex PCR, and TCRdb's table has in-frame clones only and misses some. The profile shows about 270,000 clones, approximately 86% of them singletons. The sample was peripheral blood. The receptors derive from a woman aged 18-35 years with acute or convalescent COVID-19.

CDR3 sequence reads: CASSLGLYSNQPQHF. Written as DNA, the CDR3 is TGTGCCAGCAGCTTAGGCCTATATAGCAATCAGCCCCAGCATTTT. V is TRBV7-2 and J is TRBJ1-5, with D unclear. This CDR3 spans 15 amino acids. The germline V gene encodes CDR1 SGHTA and CDR2 FQGNSA. The V gene lost 1 base and the J gene lost 0 bases, with 7 bases spanning the gap.

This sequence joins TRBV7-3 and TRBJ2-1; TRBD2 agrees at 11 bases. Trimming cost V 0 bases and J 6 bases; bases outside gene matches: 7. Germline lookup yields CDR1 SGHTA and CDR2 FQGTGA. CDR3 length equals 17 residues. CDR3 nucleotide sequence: TGTGCCAGCAGCTTAACTGGTAGCGGGAGGGCCCTCAATGAGCAGTTCTTC. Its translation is CASSLTGSGRALNEQFF.

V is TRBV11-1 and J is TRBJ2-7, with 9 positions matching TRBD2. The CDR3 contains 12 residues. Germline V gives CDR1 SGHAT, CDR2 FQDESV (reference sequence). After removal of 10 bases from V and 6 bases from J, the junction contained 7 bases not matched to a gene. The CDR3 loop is CATRTSESEQYF. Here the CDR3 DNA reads TGTGCCACCCGGACTAGCGAGAGCGAGCAGTACTTC. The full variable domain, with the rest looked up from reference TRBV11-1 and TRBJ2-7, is EAEVAQSPRYKITEKSQAVAFWCDPISGHATLYWYRQILGQGPELLVQFQDESVVDDSQLPKDRFSAERLKGVDSTLKIQPAELGDSAMYLCATRTSESEQYFGPGTRLTVT.

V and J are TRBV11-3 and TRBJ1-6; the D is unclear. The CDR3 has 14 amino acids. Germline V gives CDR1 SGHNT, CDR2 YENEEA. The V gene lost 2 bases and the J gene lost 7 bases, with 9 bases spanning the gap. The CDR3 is CASSLSGSNSPLHF. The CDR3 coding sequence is TGTGCCAGCAGCTTATCAGGCAGCAATTCACCCCTCCACTTT.

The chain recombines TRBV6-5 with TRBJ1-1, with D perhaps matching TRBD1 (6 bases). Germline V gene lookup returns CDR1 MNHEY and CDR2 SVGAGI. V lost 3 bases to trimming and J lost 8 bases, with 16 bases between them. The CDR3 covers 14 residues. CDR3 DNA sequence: TGTGCCAGCAGTTATAACCGGGCAGGGGTGGAAGCTTTCTTT. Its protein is CASSYNRAGVEAFF.

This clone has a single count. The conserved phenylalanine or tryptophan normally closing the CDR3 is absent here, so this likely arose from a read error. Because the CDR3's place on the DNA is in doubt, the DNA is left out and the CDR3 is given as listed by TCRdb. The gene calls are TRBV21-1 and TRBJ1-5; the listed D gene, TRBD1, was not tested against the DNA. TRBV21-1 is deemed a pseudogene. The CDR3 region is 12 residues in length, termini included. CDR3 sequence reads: CASSARGGTGPK.

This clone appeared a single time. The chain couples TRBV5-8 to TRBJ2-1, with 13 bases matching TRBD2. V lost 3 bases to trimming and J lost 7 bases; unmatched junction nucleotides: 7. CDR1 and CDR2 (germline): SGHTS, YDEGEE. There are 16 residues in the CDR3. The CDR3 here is CASSYMGLAGRNEQFF. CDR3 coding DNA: TGTGCCAGCAGCTATATGGGACTAGCGGGACGGAATGAGCAGTTCTTC.

The DNA for the CDR3 is TGTGCCAGCAGCCAAGAAAGCGGGATCTCCTACAATGAGCAGTTCTTC. It encodes CASSQESGISYNEQFF. The genes are TRBV3-1 (or the pseudogene TRBV3-2) and TRBJ2-1; 7 nucleotides match TRBD2. V trimming: 0 bases; J trimming: 0 bases; junction bases outside the gene matches: 2. The CDR3 has 16 amino acids. Germline lookup yields CDR1 LGHDT and CDR2 YNNKEL (reference sequence).

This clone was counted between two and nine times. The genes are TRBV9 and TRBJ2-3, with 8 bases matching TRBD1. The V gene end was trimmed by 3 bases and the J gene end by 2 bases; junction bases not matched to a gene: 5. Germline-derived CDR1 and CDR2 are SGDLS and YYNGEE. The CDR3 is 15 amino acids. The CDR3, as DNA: TGTGCCAGCAGCGGTCGGGACAGGACCACAGATACGCAGTATTTT. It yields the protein CASSGRDRTTDTQYF. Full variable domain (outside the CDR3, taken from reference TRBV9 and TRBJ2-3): DSGVTQTPKHLITATGQRVTLRCSPRSGDLSVYWYQQSLDQGLQFLIQYYNGEERAKGNILERFSAQQFPDLHSELNLSSLELGDSALYFCASSGRDRTTDTQYFGPGTRLTVL.

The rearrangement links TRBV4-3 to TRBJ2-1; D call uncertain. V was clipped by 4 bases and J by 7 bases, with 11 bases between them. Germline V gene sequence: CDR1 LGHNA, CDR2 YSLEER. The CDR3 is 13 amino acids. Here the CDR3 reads CASSPLPGNEQFF. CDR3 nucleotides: TGCGCCAGCAGCCCCCTACCGGGTAATGAGCAGTTCTTC.

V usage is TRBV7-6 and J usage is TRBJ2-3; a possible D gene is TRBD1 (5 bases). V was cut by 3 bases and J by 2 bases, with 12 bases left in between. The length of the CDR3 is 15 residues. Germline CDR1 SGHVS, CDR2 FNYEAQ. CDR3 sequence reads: CASSLVGAPTDTQYF. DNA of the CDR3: TGTGCCAGCAGCTTGGTTGGGGCCCCCACAGATACGCAGTATTTT. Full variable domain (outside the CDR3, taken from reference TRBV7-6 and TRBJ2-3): GAGVSQSPRYKVTKRGQDVALRCDPISGHVSLYWYRQALGQGPEFLTYFNYEAQQDKSGLPNDRFSAERPEGSISTLTIQRTEQRDSAMYRCASSLVGAPTDTQYFGPGTRLTVL.